Listed here are 29 T cell receptor beta chains from one sample, sequenced in a study of cytomegalovirus exposure and HLA in healthy donors. Researchers ran the PCR with 60 Vbeta and 13 Jbeta primers. The data were produced by immunoSEQ multiplex PCR, yet TCRdb's version contains in-frame clones alone and is incomplete. Among approximately 73,000 clones listed, around 60% were seen once. The material sequenced was PBMCs. The receptors originated from a man between 25 and 39 years old in good health and CMV-seropositive.

The rearrangement joins TRBV9 to TRBJ2-5; D unclear. The J call is uncertain, as TRBJ2-7 better fits the DNA end. CDR1 is SGDLS and CDR2 is YYNGEE in the germline V gene. The CDR3 is 14 residues long. The CDR3 loop reads CASSAGSLTYEQYF. Here the CDR3 DNA reads TGTGCCAGCAGCGCCGGGTCTTTAACCTACGAGCAGTACTTC.

This clone was detected only once. The rearrangement links TRBV7-9 to TRBJ2-2, with 12 bases identical to TRBD1. V shed 3 bases and J 0 bases; nucleotides not matched to a gene: 5. The CDR3 covers 18 residues. Looked up from germline, CDR1 is SEHNR and CDR2 is FQNEAQ (reference sequence). The CDR3, as DNA: TGTGCCAGCAGCTTGCCGGGACAGGGGGCCTCGAACACCGGGGAGCTGTTTTTT. Amino acid sequence: CASSLPGQGASNTGELFF.

This clone was observed a handful of times. J is TRBJ1-4 and V is TRBV2, with a weak D call TRBD1 (5 bases). The CDR3 has 13 residues. Trimming pared 8 bases from V and 0 bases from J, leaving 7 bases between. Per the germline V gene, CDR1 is SNHLY and CDR2 is FYNNEI. Here the CDR3 reads CASLRATNEKLFF. CDR3 DNA: TGTGCCAGCCTCAGGGCAACTAATGAAAAACTGTTTTTT.

This clone was seen a single time. J is TRBJ2-3 and V is TRBV2, with 9 bases lining up with TRBD2. This CDR3 spans 13 amino acids. The V gene end was trimmed by 8 bases and the J gene end by 0 bases; junction bases not matched to a gene: 0. CDR1 and CDR2 from the germline V gene are SNHLY and FYNNEI. This chain's CDR3 is CASGLASTDTQYF. CDR3 bases: TGTGCCAGCGGACTAGCGAGCACAGATACGCAGTATTTT.

This rearrangement joins TRBV15 to TRBJ1-5, with TRBD1 matching 10 bases. The ends lost 4 bases at V and 7 bases at J; junction bases unmatched: 7. Germline V CDR1 and CDR2: LNHNV, YYDKDF (reference sequence). The CDR3 loop spans 15 amino acids. CDR3 sequence: CATSTGTGADQPQHF. The CDR3, as DNA: TGTGCCACCAGCACAGGGACAGGGGCCGACCAGCCCCAGCATTTT.

The V call is TRBV7-9, the J call TRBJ2-3, with D hard to call. There are 17 residues in the CDR3. Germline CDR1 and CDR2: SEHNR and FQNEAQ (reference sequence). The V and J ends lost 2 bases and 0 bases respectively, with 15 bases between them. CDR3 DNA: TGTGCCAGCAGCTTACCTCGTGACAAAACGAGCACAGATACGCAGTATTTT. It translates to CASSLPRDKTSTDTQYF.

The rearrangement joins TRBV5-5 to TRBJ2-3; tentative D call: TRBD2 (5 bases). The CDR3 is 14 residues long. Germline assignment: CDR1 SGHKS and CDR2 YYEKEE (reference sequence). Trimming stripped 4 bases from V and 3 bases from J, with 12 bases between. CDR3 residues: CASSRSSGTDTQYF. CDR3 nucleotides: TGTGCCAGCAGCCGTTCCTCGGGGACAGATACGCAGTATTTT.

The chain is built from TRBV5-1 and TRBJ2-7; 7 positions match TRBD2. The CDR3 contains 17 residues. CDR1 is SGHRS, CDR2 YFSETQ, per germline. V lost 4 bases, J lost 5 bases, and 18 bases stayed unmatched. The CDR3 loop reads CASSLPRRRENLDEQYF. The CDR3 nucleotides are TGCGCCAGCAGCCTTCCACGCAGGCGGGAGAATCTAGACGAGCAGTACTTC.

There are a few counts of this clone. V is TRBV4-3 and J is TRBJ2-7; 7 bases match TRBD2. CDR3 length equals 15 residues. Losses at the gene ends were 0 bases for V and 6 bases for J; bases not matched to a gene: 8. The germline V gene has CDR1 LGHNA and CDR2 YSLEER. The CDR3: CASSQDGREKGEQYF. In nucleotides, the CDR3 is TGCGCCAGCAGCCAAGATGGGCGGGAGAAGGGCGAGCAGTACTTC.

V usage is TRBV4-1 and J usage is TRBJ1-5; D perhaps matches TRBD1 (6 bases). Looked up from germline, CDR1 is MGHRA and CDR2 is YSYEKL. V lost 4 bases to trimming and J lost 6 bases, with 16 bases between them. CDR3 length: 15 residues. CDR3 sequence reads: CASSPQVGGPQPQHF. The CDR3 DNA follows: TGCGCCAGCAGCCCCCAAGTGGGGGGGCCTCAGCCCCAGCATTTT.

J is TRBJ2-3 and V is TRBV7-3, with D possibly TRBD2 on 5 matching bases. The CDR3 is 16 amino acids. The V and J ends lost 0 bases and 0 bases respectively, with 10 bases between them. The germline CDR1 and CDR2 sequences are SGHTA and FQGTGA. The CDR3 coding sequence is TGTGCCAGCAGCTTAACGTTCGGGGTGAGCACAGATACGCAGTATTTT. This codes for CASSLTFGVSTDTQYF.

The chain carries TRBV12-5 and TRBJ1-2; 7 bases fit TRBD1. The CDR3 contains 14 residues. Germline CDR1 reads LGHNT; CDR2 reads FRNRAP. The ends lost 3 bases at V and 7 bases at J; junction bases unmatched: 8. The CDR3 nucleotides are TGTGCTAGTGGTTTCAACCCCGACAGGGCTGGCTACACCTTC. This translates into CASGFNPDRAGYTF.

The chain has TRBV19 and TRBJ2-7; 9 nucleotides agree with TRBD1. This CDR3 comprises 14 residues. Germline CDR1 LNHDA, CDR2 SQIVND (reference sequence). V was pared by 4 bases and J by 6 bases, with 7 bases of the junction left unmatched. CDR3: CASSKGQGFGEQYF. In DNA, the CDR3 is TGTGCCAGTAGTAAGGGACAGGGTTTCGGCGAGCAGTACTTC.

This clone was seen more than once but under ten times. The V call is TRBV19, the J call TRBJ1-1; D gene unclear. The germline V gene encodes CDR1 LNHDA and CDR2 SQIVND (reference sequence). The CDR3 runs 13 residues. V lost 5 bases, J lost 2 bases, and 9 bases lay in between. CDR3: CASSVNRNTEAFF. CDR3 DNA sequence: TGTGCCAGTAGTGTTAACAGAAACACTGAAGCTTTCTTT.

For the CDR3, the DNA is TGCGCCAGCAGCTCGGACAGGACCAGGAGTGGCTACACCTTC. Its protein product is CASSSDRTRSGYTF. This chain joins TRBV5-1 and TRBJ1-2; 7 nucleotides line up with TRBD1. The CDR3 consists of 14 residues. Germline V gene data show CDR1 as SGHRS and CDR2 as YFSETQ. V lost 3 bases, J lost 7 bases, and 9 bases stayed unmatched.

As for this clone: Other DNA sequences in the sample encode the same CDR3. This chain joins TRBV29-1 and TRBJ2-3; TRBD2 matches at 10 bases. Germline-derived CDR1 and CDR2 are SQVTM and ANQGSEA. V lost 6 bases and J lost 2; bases outside the gene matches: 5. CDR3 length: 14 residues. CDR3 sequence reads: CSVRTSGNTDTQYF. For the CDR3, the DNA is TGCAGCGTACGGACTAGCGGAAACACAGATACGCAGTATTTT.

The chain couples TRBV10-3 to TRBJ2-7; TRBD2 agrees at 7 bases. Germline-derived CDR1 and CDR2 are ENHRY and SYGVKD. CDR3 size: 14 residues. V shed 10 bases and J 4 bases; nucleotides not matched to a gene: 13. The CDR3 loop reads CATKRAGNSYEQYF. For the CDR3, the DNA is TGTGCCACAAAAAGAGCGGGAAATTCTTACGAGCAGTACTTC.

The gene calls are TRBV28 and TRBJ2-5; 11 positions match TRBD1. Per the germline V gene, CDR1 is MDHEN and CDR2 is SYDVKM. Trimming took 5 bases from V and 5 from J; bases not matched to a gene: 4. The CDR3 length is 14 residues. For the CDR3, the DNA is TGTGCCAGCAGTGAGGACAGGGGGCGGGAGACCCAGTACTTC. Translating it yields CASSEDRGRETQYF. Full variable domain (outside the CDR3, taken from reference TRBV28 and TRBJ2-5): DVKVTQSSRYLVKRTGEKVFLECVQDMDHENMFWYRQDPGLGLRLIYFSYDVKMKEKGDIPEGYSVSREKKERFSLILESASTNQTSMYLCASSEDRGRETQYFGPGTRLLVL.

V usage is TRBV29-1 and J usage is TRBJ2-2, with a possible D match to TRBD1 (6 bases). The germline V gene has CDR1 SQVTM and CDR2 ANQGSEA. This CDR3 has 13 residues. V lost 5 bases to trimming and J lost 4 bases, with 11 bases between them. The CDR3 DNA follows: TGCAGCGTTCAGGGGTGGGGCACCGGGGAGCTGTTTTTT. This encodes CSVQGWGTGELFF.

This clone was seen a few times. The V and J genes are TRBV6-5 and TRBJ1-1; no clear D gene. Germline assignment: CDR1 MNHEY and CDR2 SVGAGI. There are 16 residues in the CDR3. The germline V and J ends were trimmed by 2 bases and 0 bases, with 13 bases remaining between them. The CDR3, as DNA: TGTGCCAGCAGTTACGATTTTTCAGATTTGAACACTGAAGCTTTCTTT. Encoded protein: CASSYDFSDLNTEAFF.

J is TRBJ2-1 and V is TRBV5-1, with D possibly being TRBD1 (6 bases). Trimming left V 4 bases short and J 8 bases short, with 13 bases between. CDR3 length: 13 amino acids. Germline CDR1 SGHRS, CDR2 YFSETQ. The CDR3 is CASSIGQKHEQFF. As DNA, the CDR3 is TGCGCCAGCAGCATCGGACAGAAGCATGAGCAGTTCTTC.

V usage is TRBV4-1 and J usage is TRBJ1-2; D might be TRBD1 (5 bases). V gave up 2 bases and J gave up 3 bases, with 13 bases separating them. This CDR3 is built from 15 residues. From germline, CDR1 is MGHRA and CDR2 YSYEKL. The CDR3, as DNA: TGCGCCAGCAGCCAACGACAGCTTAGGCACTATGGCTACACCTTC. This codes for CASSQRQLRHYGYTF.

This clone has only a few counts. The V gene is TRBV7-2, the J gene TRBJ2-7; weak D call: TRBD1 (6 bases). This CDR3 is 14 amino acids long. Germline assignment: CDR1 SGHTA and CDR2 FQGNSA. V lost 4 bases to trimming and J lost 2 bases, with 12 bases between them. CDR3 amino acids: CASSSPGQAYEQYF. The CDR3 DNA reads TGTGCCAGCAGCTCCCCGGGACAAGCCTACGAGCAGTACTTC.

The V call is TRBV11-2, the J call TRBJ2-5; TRBD2 agrees at 15 bases. The junction had 2 bases not matched to a gene; V was cut back by 5 bases and J by 7 bases. The CDR3 length is 14 residues. CDR1 and CDR2 (germline): SGHAT, FQNNGV. The CDR3 nucleotides read TGTGCCAGCAGCCTGGGACTAGCGGGGGGGACCCAGTACTTC. Translation: CASSLGLAGGTQYF.

The chain couples TRBV27 to TRBJ2-7, with a tentative D call TRBD1 (6 bases). Trimming took off 5 bases at V and 2 bases at J, with 13 bases between the two ends. CDR3 length: 14 residues. From germline, CDR1 is MNHEY and CDR2 SMNVEV (reference sequence). CDR3 protein: CASSTGMGPYEQYF. CDR3 DNA: TGTGCCAGCAGTACAGGGATGGGGCCCTACGAGCAGTACTTC.

The CDR3 DNA is TGTGCCAGCAGTGAAATGATGACTAGCGGAGCAGATACGCAGTATTTT. This gives the protein CASSEMMTSGADTQYF. V and J are TRBV2 and TRBJ2-3; 9 bases are shared with TRBD2. Germline assignment: CDR1 SNHLY and CDR2 FYNNEI. With 2 bases clipped from V and 4 bases from J, the junction kept 7 bases outside the gene matches. The CDR3 has 16 amino acids. The whole variable domain, remainder taken from reference TRBV2 and TRBJ2-3, is EPEVTQTPSHQVTQMGQEVILRCVPISNHLYFYWYRQILGQKVEFLVSFYNNEISEKSEIFDDQFSVERPDGSNFTLKIRSTKLEDSAMYFCASSEMMTSGADTQYFGPGTRLTVL.

The chain couples TRBV2 to TRBJ2-7; D may be TRBD2 (6 bases). The length of the CDR3 is 14 residues. V lost 2 bases and J lost 3, with 11 bases in between. CDR1 is SNHLY and CDR2 is FYNNEI in the germline V gene. CDR3 residues: CASSEPADYYEQYF. CDR3 nucleotides: TGTGCCAGCAGTGAACCAGCGGACTACTACGAGCAGTACTTC.

This clone was seen just once. This chain uses TRBV2 with TRBJ1-1; D is perhaps TRBD1 (6 bases). This CDR3 is built from 15 residues. V lost 3 bases and J lost 5, with 16 bases in between. Germline-derived CDR1 and CDR2 are SNHLY and FYNNEI. Here the CDR3 DNA reads TGTGCCAGCAGTGAGGCGGGGGGCGCAGAGACTGAAGCTTTCTTT. Its translation is CASSEAGGAETEAFF.

This clone came up a few times. The chain joins TRBV4-3 to TRBJ2-1; 7 bases line up with TRBD2. The CDR3 spans 15 residues. Trimming took 3 bases from V and 8 from J; bases not matched to a gene: 10. Germline assignment: CDR1 LGHNA and CDR2 YSLEER. The CDR3 spells CASSHMAGAVDEQFF. For the CDR3, the DNA is TGCGCCAGCAGCCATATGGCGGGAGCTGTCGATGAGCAGTTCTTC.